This passage covers 18 T cell receptor beta chains from one sample sequenced in a study of blood T cell repertoires in COVID-19. Repertoires were generated with immunoSEQ multiplex PCR, while TCRdb's copy carries only in-frame clones and drops some. The table shows 120,000 or so clones, with under 85% occurring only once. Sequences were obtained from peripheral blood. The source is a man aged 55-75 years with acute or convalescent COVID-19.

The chain is built from TRBV11-1 and TRBJ2-1; a weak D match, TRBD1 (5 bases). The germline V and J ends were trimmed by 1 base and 0 bases, with 10 bases remaining between them. The CDR3 loop spans 16 amino acids. Germline V gene lookup returns CDR1 SGHAT and CDR2 FQDESV (reference sequence). CDR3 protein: CASSLDYRSSYNEQFF. The CDR3 coding sequence is TGTGCCAGCAGCTTAGACTACAGGAGCTCCTACAATGAGCAGTTCTTC. The full variable domain, completed using reference TRBV11-1 and TRBJ2-1, is EAEVAQSPRYKITEKSQAVAFWCDPISGHATLYWYRQILGQGPELLVQFQDESVVDDSQLPKDRFSAERLKGVDSTLKIQPAELGDSAMYLCASSLDYRSSYNEQFFGPGTRLTVL.

The chain is built from TRBV28 and TRBJ1-2; weak D call: TRBD1 (5 bases). The germline gives CDR1 MDHEN, CDR2 SYDVKM. The CDR3 spans 12 residues. Trimming removed 11 bases at V and 6 bases at J, with 16 bases between. DNA for the CDR3: TGTGCCTCTAGGGGATCGGTAAATGGCTACACCTTC. Translation: CASRGSVNGYTF.

The chain combines TRBV23-1 with TRBJ2-2; 7 bases agree with TRBD1. TRBV23-1 is identified as an open reading frame with a role that is uncertain. V shed 6 bases and J 7 bases; nucleotides not matched to a gene: 14. The CDR3 runs 16 residues. CDR3 region: CASRPPGRGNHGELFF. CDR3 nucleotide sequence: TGCGCCAGCAGGCCCCCTGGCAGGGGGAATCACGGGGAGCTGTTTTTT.

V gene TRBV5-6 combines with J gene TRBJ2-5; D is perhaps TRBD1 (5 bases). This CDR3 is 14 amino acids long. Germline loops: CDR1 SGHDT, CDR2 YYEEEE. Trimming left V 0 bases short and J 2 bases short, with 8 bases between. DNA for the CDR3: TGTGCCAGCAGCTTGGTAGACAGACAAGAGACCCAGTACTTC. Amino acids: CASSLVDRQETQYF.

This clone is deemed medium-sized. The V call is TRBV27, the J call TRBJ2-7; 9 bases align to TRBD2. This CDR3 has 17 residues. V lost 2 bases to trimming and J lost 7 bases; unmatched junction nucleotides: 15. CDR1 is MNHEY and CDR2 is SMNVEV in the germline V gene (reference sequence). CDR3 amino acids: CASSLNVAGGPRREQYF. Written as DNA, the CDR3 is TGTGCCAGCAGTTTAAACGTTGCGGGAGGGCCTCGGAGGGAGCAGTACTTC.

The V gene is TRBV6-6, the J gene TRBJ1-1; weak D call: TRBD1 (5 bases). The V and J ends lost 3 bases and 4 bases respectively, with 9 bases between them. This CDR3 contains 13 residues. Germline CDR1 MNHNY, CDR2 SVGAGI (reference sequence). Here the CDR3 DNA reads TGTGCCAGCAGTTATAGGCAGGGCACTGAAGCTTTCTTT. Its translation is CASSYRQGTEAFF.

This chain links TRBV28 with TRBJ2-3; D is perhaps TRBD2 (5 bases). This CDR3 comprises 14 residues. In germline, CDR1 is MDHEN, CDR2 SYDVKM. Trimming removed 5 bases from V and 2 bases from J, with 11 bases in between. Here the CDR3 DNA reads TGTGCCAGCAGTAGCGGTACCTACACAGATACGCAGTATTTT. The encoded protein is CASSSGTYTDTQYF.

The sample holds one count of this clone. V and J are TRBV7-9 and TRBJ1-6; 10 positions agree with TRBD1. CDR1 is SEHNR, CDR2 FQNEAQ, per germline (reference sequence). V trimming: 2 bases; J trimming: 7 bases; junction bases outside the gene matches: 2. The CDR3 sequence is 15 residues long. Here the CDR3 DNA reads TGTGCCAGCAGCTTAAGGACAGGGGGGAATTCACCCCTCCACTTT. Translation: CASSLRTGGNSPLHF.

The chain has TRBV29-1 and TRBJ1-1, with 7 bases identical to TRBD1. J lost 3 bases, V lost 7 bases, and 5 bases had no gene match. Germline CDR1 SQVTM, CDR2 ANQGSEA. The CDR3 has 12 residues. The CDR3 sequence is CSGVDRDTEAFF. In nucleotides, the CDR3 is TGCAGCGGCGTTGACAGGGACACTGAAGCTTTCTTT.

The gene calls are TRBV5-1 and TRBJ1-1; tentatively, D is TRBD1 (5 bases). The V end was cut by 0 bases, the J end by 7 bases, with 7 bases between. The CDR3 totals 12 residues. The germline V gene encodes CDR1 SGHRS and CDR2 YFSETQ. Here the CDR3 reads CASSLVGVEAFF. DNA of the CDR3: TGCGCCAGCAGCTTGGTAGGGGTTGAAGCTTTCTTT.

The genes are TRBV2 and TRBJ2-7; 7 bases are a match to TRBD2. The junction had 6 bases not matched to a gene; V was cut back by 3 bases and J by 1 base. The CDR3 has 15 amino acids. Looked up from germline, CDR1 is SNHLY and CDR2 is FYNNEI. The CDR3 sequence is CASSDTGGWSYEQYF. Here the CDR3 DNA reads TGTGCCAGCAGTGATACGGGAGGTTGGTCCTACGAGCAGTACTTC.

This chain connects TRBV11-2 to TRBJ1-4; 9 nucleotides align to TRBD1. This CDR3 is 14 amino acids long. Trimming took 1 base from V and 7 from J; bases not matched to a gene: 1. The germline V gene encodes CDR1 SGHAT and CDR2 FQNNGV. The CDR3 DNA reads as TGTGCCAGCAGCTTAGGGGGACAGGGTGAAAAACTGTTTTTT. Translated, it gives CASSLGGQGEKLFF.

This clone occurred once. V usage is TRBV21-1 and J usage is TRBJ2-3; the table names TRBD2, a call not compared with the DNA. TRBV21-1 represents a pseudogene. The CDR3 spans 9 residues. The CDR3 region has the DNA TGTGTGGCGGGAGATACGCAGTATTTT. It is translated as CVAGDTQYF.

The CDR3 region is CTSSHAGRAIQPQHF. The CDR3 coding sequence is TGCACCAGCAGCCATGCCGGGCGGGCAATTCAGCCCCAGCATTTT. The rearrangement links TRBV1 to TRBJ1-5. TRBV1 has pseudogene status. CDR3 size: 15 residues.

CDR3 DNA: TGCGCCAGCAGCCTTGCGGCGGGGGCTGGGGCCAACGTCCTGACTTTC. Translating gives CASSLAAGAGANVLTF. The chain joins TRBV4-1 to TRBJ2-6, with 7 nucleotides matching TRBD2. The junction had 5 bases not matched to a gene; V was cut back by 4 bases and J by 2 bases. CDR1 MGHRA and CDR2 YSYEKL come from the germline V gene. The CDR3 totals 16 residues.

DNA of the CDR3: TGTGCCAGCAACCCGGGACTAGCCAGTCCAGATACGCAGTATTTT. Translation gives CASNPGLASPDTQYF. The V and J genes are TRBV2 and TRBJ2-3, with 9 bases lining up with TRBD2. V lost 7 bases, J lost 4 bases, and 9 bases stayed unmatched. In germline, CDR1 is SNHLY, CDR2 FYNNEI. The CDR3 sequence is 15 residues long.

The V gene is TRBV28, the J gene TRBJ1-2, with 7 bases fitting TRBD1. The V and J ends lost 3 bases and 6 bases, in that order; junction bases with no gene match: 4. In germline, CDR1 is MDHEN, CDR2 SYDVKM. The CDR3 runs to 13 residues. CDR3 residues: CASSLAQGNGYTF. The CDR3 DNA sequence: TGTGCCAGCAGTTTGGCACAGGGGAATGGCTACACCTTC.

The chain carries TRBV28 and TRBJ1-1; D is ambiguous. Looked up from germline, CDR1 is MDHEN and CDR2 is SYDVKM. V lost 2 bases and J lost 5, with 12 bases in between. CDR3 size: 14 residues. The CDR3 DNA follows: TGTGCCAGCAGTTTAGCTAACTCGAGGACTGAAGCTTTCTTT. Protein sequence: CASSLANSRTEAFF.